This record looks at one T cell receptor (beta chain) sequence and its context. Its antigen remains unidentified. PCR primers comprised 60 Vbeta and 13 Jbeta primers. Assay used: immunoSEQ multiplex PCR; TCRdb lists only in-frame clones, some missing. The table shows 100,000 to 150,000 clones, with around 80% occurring only once. The data belong to a study of cytomegalovirus exposure and HLA in healthy donors. Study conclusions and caveats: Listed as cytomegalovirus-associated were approximately 160 TCR beta chains.

Germline V gene data show CDR1 as SNHLY and CDR2 as FYNNEI. This CDR3 comprises 16 residues. V shed 7 bases, J shed 3 bases, and the junction held 8 bases outside the gene matches. The rearrangement links TRBV2 to TRBJ2-2, with 10 nucleotides matching TRBD2. Sequencing used PBMCs. The clonotype originates from a woman under 30 in good health and CMV-seropositive. CDR3 coding DNA: TGTGCCAGCACGCGGCTAGCGGGGGACTACACCGGGGAGCTGTTTTTT. It codes for CASTRLAGDYTGELFF. Variable domain in full (rest from reference TRBV2 and TRBJ2-2): EPEVTQTPSHQVTQMGQEVILRCVPISNHLYFYWYRQILGQKVEFLVSFYNNEISEKSEIFDDQFSVERPDGSNFTLKIRSTKLEDSAMYFCASTRLAGDYTGELFFGEGSRLTVL.